The 21 T cell receptor beta chains listed next were all sequenced from one sample in a study of blood T cell repertoires in COVID-19. Clones were read by immunoSEQ multiplex PCR, and TCRdb kept only the in-frame ones, dropping some. The sample lists about 24,000 clones; about nine tenths were seen once. The sequenced sample was peripheral blood. These receptors all stem from a man between 70 and 80 years old with acute or convalescent COVID-19.

V and J are TRBV6-1 and TRBJ1-5; a possible D gene is TRBD1 (6 bases). Looked up from germline, CDR1 is MNHNS and CDR2 is SASEGT. With 1 base removed from V and 2 bases from J, the gap between germline ends came to 12 bases. The CDR3 has 16 amino acids. For the CDR3, the DNA is TGTGCCAGCAGTGAAGTCTGGGGGCGTCGCAATCAGCCCCAGCATTTT. Translation gives CASSEVWGRRNQPQHF.

This chain connects TRBV10-3 to TRBJ2-5, with D possibly being TRBD2 (5 bases). Germline CDR1 reads ENHRY; CDR2 reads SYGVKD. This CDR3 contains 12 residues. V lost 8 bases and J lost 3, with 10 bases in between. The CDR3 here is CAIRGSEETQYF. The DNA for the CDR3 is TGTGCCATCCGAGGGAGCGAAGAGACCCAGTACTTC.

This rearrangement joins TRBV3-1 (or the pseudogene TRBV3-2) to TRBJ2-5; 9 bases line up with TRBD2. The CDR3 has 15 amino acids. Germline V gene sequence: CDR1 LGHDT, CDR2 YNNKEL (reference sequence). Trimming took 3 bases from V and 1 from J; bases not matched to a gene: 3. CDR3 nucleotide sequence: TGTGCCAGCAGCCAGGGCGGGGGGGGCCAAGAGACCCAGTACTTC. This translates into CASSQGGGGQETQYF.

V gene TRBV6-5 combines with J gene TRBJ2-1; no clear D. V was pared by 6 bases and J by 3 bases, with 6 bases between. This CDR3 region has 12 residues. Per germline, CDR1 MNHEY and CDR2 SVGAGI. In nucleotides, the CDR3 is TGTGCCAGCAGGGGCGTCTACAATGAGCAGTTCTTC. It codes for CASRGVYNEQFF.

The chain has TRBV3-1 (or the pseudogene TRBV3-2) and TRBJ2-2; D uncertain. CDR3 length: 16 amino acids. V dropped 3 bases and J dropped 5 bases, with 16 bases sitting between them. CDR1 and CDR2 from the germline V gene are LGHDT and YNNKEL (reference sequence). The CDR3 sequence: CASSHLSRRKTGELFF. In DNA, the CDR3 is TGTGCCAGCAGCCATCTAAGCCGTCGTAAAACCGGGGAGCTGTTTTTT.

This clone showed up just a few times. This chain connects TRBV15 to TRBJ2-5, with a possible D match to TRBD2 (5 bases). Germline lookup yields CDR1 LNHNV and CDR2 YYDKDF (reference sequence). The V end was cut by 1 base, the J end by 5 bases, with 8 bases between. CDR3 length equals 13 residues. DNA of the CDR3: TGTGCCACCAGCAGAGGAGGGAGCGAGACCCAGTACTTC. Its protein product is CATSRGGSETQYF.

The gene calls are TRBV11-2 and TRBJ1-3, with D tentatively TRBD1 (5 bases). CDR1 and CDR2 (germline): SGHAT, FQNNGV. V was pared by 4 bases and J by 1 base, with 20 bases between. The CDR3 spans 18 residues. This CDR3 reads CASSSVRAGWGSGNTIYF. The CDR3 DNA reads as TGTGCCAGCAGCTCCGTCCGGGCAGGGTGGGGTTCTGGAAACACCATATATTTT. The full variable domain, its missing parts supplied by reference TRBV11-2 and TRBJ1-3, is EAGVAQSPRYKIIEKRQSVAFWCNPISGHATLYWYQQILGQGPKLLIQFQNNGVVDDSQLPKDRFSAERLKGVDSTLKIQPAKLEDSAVYLCASSSVRAGWGSGNTIYFGEGSWLTVV.

The CDR3 bases are TGTGCCAGCAGTTACTCAGGGGCGCAGGACATTCAGTACTTC. Protein product: CASSYSGAQDIQYF. The chain is built from TRBV6-6 and TRBJ2-4; a possible D gene is TRBD1 (5 bases). This CDR3 is 14 amino acids long. Germline CDR1 and CDR2: MNHNY and SVGAGI (reference sequence). Between the trimmed V and J ends, which lost 0 bases and 8 bases, there was a span of 11 bases.

This sequence joins TRBV19 and TRBJ2-3; 10 bases are a match to TRBD2. After removal of 6 bases from V and 4 bases from J, the junction contained 19 bases not matched to a gene. Germline assignment: CDR1 LNHDA and CDR2 SQIVND (reference sequence). The CDR3 consists of 19 residues. CDR3 sequence: CASSQGLAGGAQEADTQYF. In DNA, the CDR3 is TGTGCCAGTAGCCAGGGCTTAGCGGGGGGAGCTCAAGAGGCAGATACGCAGTATTTT.

The gene calls are TRBV5-1 and TRBJ1-2; 7 bases are a match to TRBD1. CDR3 length equals 15 residues. V lost 0 bases, J lost 8 bases, and 10 bases stayed unmatched. Germline V lookup: CDR1 SGHRS, CDR2 YFSETQ. For the CDR3, the DNA is TGCGCCAGCAGCTTGGTGCCTACAGGGGCTAGAGGCTACACCTTC. Residues: CASSLVPTGARGYTF. The full variable domain, rest sourced from reference TRBV5-1 and TRBJ1-2, is KAGVTQTPRYLIKTRGQQVTLSCSPISGHRSVSWYQQTPGQGLQFLFEYFSETQRNKGNFPGRFSGRQFSNSRSEMNVSTLELGDSALYLCASSLVPTGARGYTFGSGTRLTVV.

The rearrangement uses TRBV18 and TRBJ2-1, with D tentatively TRBD1 (6 bases). Between the trimmed V and J ends, which lost 6 bases and 7 bases, there was a span of 19 bases. The CDR3 runs 15 residues. Per the germline V gene, CDR1 is KGHSH and CDR2 is LQKENI. The CDR3 region is CASSREGDTGNEQFF. CDR3 coding DNA: TGTGCCAGCTCCCGGGAAGGGGACACCGGGAATGAGCAGTTCTTC.

The genes are TRBV4-1 and TRBJ2-5; D is perhaps TRBD2 (5 bases). The germline V gene encodes CDR1 MGHRA and CDR2 YSYEKL. Deletions cut 0 bases from V and 1 base from J, with 6 bases between. The CDR3 has 14 amino acids. The CDR3 nucleotides are TGCGCCAGCAGCCAAGATCGGGGCCAAGAGACCCAGTACTTC. Residues: CASSQDRGQETQYF.

This clone was detected only once. The rearrangement links TRBV25-1 to TRBJ1-2; no reliable D call. With 1 base removed from V and 8 bases from J, the gap between germline ends came to 14 bases. Germline CDR1 MGHDK, CDR2 SYGVNS. The CDR3 has 14 residues. The CDR3 reads CASSELRDLRGYTF. In DNA form, the CDR3 reads TGTGCCAGCAGTGAATTACGGGATCTGCGGGGCTACACCTTC.

The gene calls are TRBV5-1 and TRBJ2-1, with 9 bases lining up with TRBD1. Losses at the gene ends were 5 bases for V and 4 bases for J; bases not matched to a gene: 7. Germline-derived CDR1 and CDR2 are SGHRS and YFSETQ. The CDR3 sequence is 15 residues long. CDR3 sequence (DNA): TGCGCCAGCAGGCCGGGACAGGGAATTTACAATGAGCAGTTCTTC. Translation gives CASRPGQGIYNEQFF.

The chain uses TRBV12-3 or TRBV12-4 and TRBJ1-5, with 8 bases identical to TRBD1. J gave up 7 bases and V 5 bases, and 4 bases lay outside the gene matches. The CDR3 has 13 amino acids. In nucleotides, the CDR3 is TGTGCCAGCAGTCCGGACAGGGCGCAGCCCCAGCATTTT. Residues: CASSPDRAQPQHF.

This chain joins TRBV5-1 and TRBJ1-1; 8 bases match TRBD1. The CDR3 is made up of 13 amino acids. Germline CDR1 reads SGHRS; CDR2 reads YFSETQ. V was clipped by 1 base and J by 11 bases; unmatched bases: 7. The CDR3 sequence: CASSLTDRDSAFF. The CDR3 DNA is TGCGCCAGCAGCTTGACGGACAGGGATAGTGCTTTCTTT.

The J gene is TRBJ1-3, the V gene TRBV19; TRBD1 matches 7 bases. V shed 5 bases and J 7 bases; nucleotides not matched to a gene: 8. The V gene's germline CDR1 is LNHDA and CDR2 SQIVND (reference sequence). The CDR3 runs to 14 residues. The CDR3 is CASSPTGAPNTIYF. The CDR3 region has the DNA TGTGCCAGTAGTCCCACAGGGGCGCCGAACACCATATATTTT.

The V gene is TRBV28, the J gene TRBJ2-7, with 9 bases that match TRBD1. J gave up 2 bases and V 5 bases, and 7 bases lay outside the gene matches. The CDR3 loop spans 15 amino acids. The germline V gene has CDR1 MDHEN and CDR2 SYDVKM. CDR3 sequence: CASSVPGQGTYEQYF. The CDR3, as DNA: TGTGCCAGCAGTGTCCCGGGACAGGGAACCTACGAGCAGTACTTC.

The chain links TRBV9 to TRBJ1-5; D possibly corresponds to TRBD1 (5 bases). Trimming took off 0 bases at V and 4 bases at J, with 11 bases between the two ends. This CDR3 is built from 15 residues. Germline-derived CDR1 and CDR2 are SGDLS and YYNGEE. The CDR3 loop reads CASSVEGRLNQPQHF. DNA of the CDR3: TGTGCCAGCAGCGTAGAGGGGCGCCTAAATCAGCCCCAGCATTTT.

This sequence joins TRBV7-9 and TRBJ2-5; 8 bases map to TRBD2. V lost 6 bases to trimming and J lost 1 base; unmatched junction nucleotides: 4. Looked up from germline, CDR1 is SEHNR and CDR2 is FQNEAQ (reference sequence). This CDR3 is 14 amino acids long. CDR3 sequence: CASSPSGFQETQYF. CDR3 nucleotides: TGTGCCAGCAGTCCTAGCGGGTTCCAAGAGACCCAGTACTTC.

This chain connects TRBV10-3 to TRBJ2-2; 7 bases fit TRBD1. The V gene's germline CDR1 is ENHRY and CDR2 SYGVKD. The CDR3 has 13 residues. With 8 bases clipped from V and 3 bases from J, the junction kept 3 bases outside the gene matches. CDR3 residues: CAIWQGDTGELFF. The CDR3 coding sequence is TGTGCCATCTGGCAGGGGGACACCGGGGAGCTGTTTTTT.